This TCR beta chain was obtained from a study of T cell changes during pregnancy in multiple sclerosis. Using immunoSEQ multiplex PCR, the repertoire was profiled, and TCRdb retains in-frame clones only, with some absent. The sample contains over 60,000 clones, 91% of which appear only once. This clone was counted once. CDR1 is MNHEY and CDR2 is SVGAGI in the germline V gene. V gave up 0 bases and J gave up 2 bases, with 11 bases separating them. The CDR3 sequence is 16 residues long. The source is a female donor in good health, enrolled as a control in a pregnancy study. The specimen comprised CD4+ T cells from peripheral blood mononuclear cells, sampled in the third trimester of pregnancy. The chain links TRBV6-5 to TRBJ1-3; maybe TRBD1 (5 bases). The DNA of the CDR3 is TGTGCCAGCAGTTACTCTACGGGGGGTACTGGAAACACCATATATTTT. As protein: CASSYSTGGTGNTIYF.